The 27 T cell receptor beta chains listed next were all sequenced from one sample in a study of T-cell memory formation after mild COVID-19. TCRdb independently ran MiXCR on the 5' RACE reads; one entry per CDR3 protein. Altogether roughly 620,000 distinct CDR3 sequences are present, roughly 18% being singletons, with the ten largest covering around 12%. Material for sequencing was PBMCs or a T cell subset sorted from them (not recorded which). The source is an adult woman who had mild COVID-19 (a few samples of this study predate the infection). Cell type and time point are not known.

The genes are TRBV3-1 and TRBJ1-6, with a weak D call TRBD1 (5 bases). The CDR3 is made up of 13 amino acids. The germline V gene has CDR1 LGHDT and CDR2 YNNKEL (reference sequence). The V gene lost 3 bases and the J gene lost 15 bases, with 15 bases spanning the gap. This CDR3 reads CASSHPGQGLLHF. CDR3 nucleotides: TGTGCCAGCAGCCATCCAGGGCAGGGTCTCCTCCACTTT. Full variable domain (remainder filled in from reference TRBV3-1 and TRBJ1-6): DTAVSQTPKYLVTQMGNDKSIKCEQNLGHDTMYWYKQDSKKFLKIMFSYNNKELIINETVPNRFSPKSPDKAHLNLHINSLELGDSAVYFCASSHPGQGLLHFGNGTRLTVT.

The V call is TRBV7-9, the J call TRBJ2-2; weak D call: TRBD1 (6 bases). The CDR3 spans 15 residues. Trimming cost V 10 bases and J 6 bases, with 21 bases left between them. Germline V gene data show CDR1 as SEHNR and CDR2 as FQNEAQ (reference sequence). Written as DNA, the CDR3 is TGTGCCATCCCGGACAGCTTAAGGTCTTCCGGGGAGCTGTTTTTT. Translating gives CAIPDSLRSSGELFF.

This clonotype was found once. The rearrangement joins TRBV20-1 to TRBJ2-7, with D hard to call. Trimming stripped 3 bases from V and 2 bases from J, with 17 bases between. Germline V gene data show CDR1 as DFQATT and CDR2 as SNEGSKA (reference sequence). The CDR3 is made up of 15 amino acids. The CDR3 loop reads CSASTPVRSTYEQYF. As DNA, the CDR3 is TGCAGTGCTAGTACCCCCGTGAGAAGTACCTACGAGCAGTACTTC.

V gene TRBV5-1 combines with J gene TRBJ2-3; 9 nucleotides agree with TRBD1. CDR1 is SGHRS and CDR2 is YFSETQ in the germline V gene. The J segment lost 4 bases and the V segment lost 3 bases, leaving 6 bases of the junction unmatched. This CDR3 contains 15 residues. The CDR3 bases are TGCGCCAGCAGCTCTCCGACAGGGGGTCCAGATACGCAGTATTTT. This gives the protein CASSSPTGGPDTQYF.

The chain is built from TRBV7-9 and TRBJ1-1, with TRBD1 identical over 9 bases. Germline lookup yields CDR1 SEHNR and CDR2 FQNEAQ (reference sequence). This CDR3 spans 16 amino acids. The V segment lost 3 bases and the J segment 3 bases; nucleotides outside the gene matches: 8. The CDR3 sequence: CASSFRDRVRDTEAFF. CDR3 DNA: TGTGCCAGCAGCTTCCGGGACAGGGTGCGGGACACTGAAGCTTTCTTT. Full variable domain (remainder filled in from reference TRBV7-9 and TRBJ1-1): DTGVSQNPRHKITKRGQNVTFRCDPISEHNRLYWYRQTLGQGPEFLTYFQNEAQLEKSRLLSDRFSAERPKGSFSTLEIQRTEQGDSAMYLCASSFRDRVRDTEAFFGQGTRLTVV.

J is TRBJ2-2 and V is TRBV5-1, with 9 nucleotides matching TRBD2. CDR1 is SGHRS and CDR2 is YFSETQ in the germline V gene. The CDR3 totals 15 residues. J gave up 7 bases and V 6 bases, and 10 bases lay outside the gene matches. This CDR3 reads CASTVRGGAHGELFF. As DNA, the CDR3 is TGCGCCAGCACCGTTCGCGGGGGGGCCCACGGGGAGCTGTTTTTT.

The chain uses TRBV5-6 and TRBJ2-3; 7 bases are a match to TRBD1. The J segment lost 0 bases and the V segment lost 4 bases, leaving 11 bases of the junction unmatched. Germline assignment: CDR1 SGHDT and CDR2 YYEEEE. The CDR3 length is 17 residues. CDR3 region: CASSPGTWGQSTDTQYF. The CDR3 DNA is TGTGCCAGCAGCCCCGGGACCTGGGGACAGAGCACAGATACGCAGTATTTT. Based on the CDR3 plus reference TRBV5-6 and TRBJ2-3, the full variable domain is DAGVTQSPTHLIKTRGQQVTLRCSPKSGHDTVSWYQQALGQGPQFIFQYYEEEERQRGNFPDRFSGHQFPNYSSELNVNALLLGDSALYLCASSPGTWGQSTDTQYFGPGTRLTVL.

The genes are TRBV6-5 and TRBJ1-2; weak D call: TRBD1 (5 bases). The germline gives CDR1 MNHEY, CDR2 SVGAGI. CDR3 length: 13 amino acids. Trimming removed 6 bases at V and 6 bases at J, with 14 bases between. The CDR3 reads CASRTWGGDGYTF. The CDR3, as DNA: TGTGCCAGCAGAACCTGGGGGGGGGATGGCTACACCTTC.

The rearrangement links TRBV7-8 to TRBJ2-5; TRBD2 agrees at 8 bases. The V gene end was trimmed by 3 bases and the J gene end by 1 base; junction bases not matched to a gene: 7. The CDR3 is 16 residues long. Per germline, CDR1 SGHVS and CDR2 FQNEAQ. The CDR3 spells CASSFSTGGSQETQYF. In DNA form, the CDR3 reads TGTGCCAGCAGCTTCTCGACGGGGGGGAGCCAAGAGACCCAGTACTTC.

V usage is TRBV12-3 or TRBV12-4 and J usage is TRBJ1-2; D is unresolved. Trimming cost V 6 bases and J 2 bases, with 16 bases left between them. CDR3 length: 15 residues. The CDR3 DNA reads TGTGCCAGCAGCTCCCGGGATCTATACAACTATGGCTACACCTTC. Protein sequence: CASSSRDLYNYGYTF.

This chain joins TRBV20-1 and TRBJ2-7; the D call may be TRBD1 or TRBD2 (5 bases each). Germline V lookup: CDR1 DFQATT, CDR2 SNEGSKA (reference sequence). V was pared by 3 bases and J by 4 bases, with 19 bases between. The CDR3 runs 15 residues. Written as DNA, the CDR3 is TGCAGTGCTAGCTCCGGGGCCGATATCTCTTACGAGCAGTACTTC. Amino acids: CSASSGADISYEQYF.

The gene calls are TRBV24-1 and TRBJ2-7; TRBD1 matches at 9 bases. The CDR3 is 16 amino acids. The germline V gene encodes CDR1 KGHDR and CDR2 SFDVKD. The J segment lost 5 bases and the V segment lost 3 bases, leaving 10 bases of the junction unmatched. The CDR3 bases are TGTGCCACCAGTGATACGGGACAGGGCGGTATCGACGAGCAGTACTTC. Protein product: CATSDTGQGGIDEQYF.

CDR3 sequence: CASSTDRASVFNEQFF. The CDR3 DNA follows: TGTGCCAGCAGCACCGACAGGGCTTCGGTATTCAATGAGCAGTTCTTC. The V and J genes are TRBV7-6 and TRBJ2-1; 7 bases fit TRBD1. J lost 6 bases, V lost 5 bases, and 13 bases had no gene match. CDR1 and CDR2 (germline): SGHVS, FNYEAQ. The CDR3 has 16 residues.

The rearrangement links TRBV4-2 to TRBJ2-1; D may be TRBD2 (6 bases). The length of the CDR3 is 15 residues. Trimming removed 4 bases at V and 3 bases at J, with 13 bases between. Germline-derived CDR1 and CDR2 are LGHNA and YNFKEQ. The CDR3 DNA follows: TGTGCCAGCAGCCCCCAGTCGACTAGCTACAATGAGCAGTTCTTC. It codes for CASSPQSTSYNEQFF.

In its sample, this clonotype was seen a few times. The gene calls are TRBV10-3 and TRBJ1-2, with D tentatively TRBD1 (5 bases). This CDR3 contains 14 residues. Germline V CDR1 and CDR2: ENHRY, SYGVKD. Trimming stripped 0 bases from V and 8 bases from J, with 13 bases between. The DNA for the CDR3 is TGTGCCATCAGTGAGTCTACAGGTTCGGGAGGCTACACCTTC. Residues: CAISESTGSGGYTF.

At least ten counts were recorded for this clonotype. This chain links TRBV11-2 with TRBJ2-3; a weak D match, TRBD1 (6 bases). Trimming took 1 base from V and 2 from J, leaving 10 bases between them. Germline V gives CDR1 SGHAT, CDR2 FQNNGV. The CDR3 runs 15 residues. CDR3 protein: CASSLVTGTTDTQYF. CDR3 DNA sequence: TGTGCCAGCAGCTTAGTGACAGGTACCACAGATACGCAGTATTTT.

Turning to this clonotype: A much more abundant neighbour one base away suggests this may be a read error. This chain links TRBV29-1 with TRBJ2-1, with D tentatively TRBD1 (6 bases). The germline V gene encodes CDR1 SQVTM and CDR2 ANQGSEA. CDR3 length: 14 residues. CDR3: CSVRDTGSYNEKFF. DNA for the CDR3: TGCAGCGTACGGGACACAGGGTCCTACAATGAGAAGTTCTTC.

V is TRBV6-2 or TRBV6-3 and J is TRBJ1-5; D is possibly TRBD1 (6 bases). V dropped 4 bases and J dropped 2 bases, with 12 bases sitting between them. The CDR3 sequence is 15 residues long. CDR1 and CDR2 (germline): MNHEY, SVGEGT. This CDR3 is CASSFPWTGNQPQHF. DNA of the CDR3: TGTGCCAGCAGTTTTCCCTGGACAGGCAATCAGCCCCAGCATTTT.

This clonotype was seen repeatedly, ten times or more. The chain combines TRBV20-1 with TRBJ2-7; the match to TRBD2 covers 12 bases. This CDR3 is 15 amino acids long. Germline V gene lookup returns CDR1 DFQATT and CDR2 SNEGSKA (reference sequence). The V and J ends lost 0 bases and 2 bases, in that order; junction bases with no gene match: 2. The CDR3 coding sequence is TGCAGTGCTAGAGAACTAGCGGGGGGAGCCTACGAGCAGTACTTC. This sequence encodes CSARELAGGAYEQYF.

The chain joins TRBV20-1 to TRBJ1-1; D is perhaps TRBD1 (6 bases). This CDR3 spans 13 amino acids. The germline V and J ends were trimmed by 8 bases and 4 bases, with 17 bases remaining between them. CDR1 and CDR2 (germline): DFQATT, SNEGSKA (reference sequence). The CDR3 nucleotides are TGCAGTTCAGACGGCAGGGGCAGCACTGAAGCTTTCTTT. Translating it yields CSSDGRGSTEAFF.

This clonotype was seen ten or more times. The chain is built from TRBV7-6 and TRBJ2-7; D may be TRBD2 (7 bases). From germline, CDR1 is SGHVS and CDR2 FNYEAQ. V was cut by 0 bases and J by 0 bases, with 9 bases left in between. The CDR3 contains 15 residues. For the CDR3, the DNA is TGTGCCAGCAGCTTAGCAGGGGGGGGCTCCTACGAGCAGTACTTC. Its translation is CASSLAGGGSYEQYF. The complete variable domain, with remaining parts taken from reference TRBV7-6 and TRBJ2-7, reads GAGVSQSPRYKVTKRGQDVALRCDPISGHVSLYWYRQALGQGPEFLTYFNYEAQQDKSGLPNDRFSAERPEGSISTLTIQRTEQRDSAMYRCASSLAGGGSYEQYFGPGTRLTVT.

The chain links TRBV5-1 to TRBJ2-3; 7 bases line up with TRBD2. The length of the CDR3 is 16 residues. V shed 0 bases and J 1 base; nucleotides not matched to a gene: 5. Looked up from germline, CDR1 is SGHRS and CDR2 is YFSETQ. In DNA, the CDR3 is TGCGCCAGCAGCTTGGTTACTAGCGTTGGCACAGATACGCAGTATTTT. Its translation is CASSLVTSVGTDTQYF. Looking up the rest from reference TRBV5-1 and TRBJ2-3 gives the full variable domain: KAGVTQTPRYLIKTRGQQVTLSCSPISGHRSVSWYQQTPGQGLQFLFEYFSETQRNKGNFPGRFSGRQFSNSRSEMNVSTLELGDSALYLCASSLVTSVGTDTQYFGPGTRLTVL.

The sample holds a few counts of this clonotype. The rearrangement uses TRBV5-4 and TRBJ2-7, with D maybe TRBD2 (5 bases). The CDR3 covers 13 residues. Between the trimmed V and J ends, which lost 5 bases and 3 bases, there was a span of 12 bases. CDR1 is SGHNT and CDR2 is YYREEE in the germline V gene (reference sequence). In DNA form, the CDR3 reads TGTGCCAGCAGTGAGGGCTCGGGCTACGAGCAGTACTTC. It is translated as CASSEGSGYEQYF.

The sample holds a few counts of this clonotype. The genes are TRBV7-2 and TRBJ2-6; possible D gene TRBD2, 6 bases. This CDR3 has 17 amino acids. CDR1 SGHTA and CDR2 FQGNSA come from the germline V gene. V lost 5 bases and J lost 4, with 18 bases in between. DNA of the CDR3: TGTGCCAGCAGCCTTACCGGGAGCCTCGTAGGGGCCAACGTCCTGACTTTC. Amino acids: CASSLTGSLVGANVLTF.

This clonotype has only a few counts. The rearrangement uses TRBV7-9 and TRBJ2-7; D remains unclear. This CDR3 contains 12 residues. CDR1 and CDR2 (germline): SEHNR, FQNEAQ (reference sequence). The ends were cut back, 5 bases at V and 3 bases at J, with 8 bases in the middle. The CDR3 region has the DNA TGTGCCAGCAGCGCCGCGAACTACGAGCAGTACTTC. It yields the protein CASSAANYEQYF.

The chain carries TRBV5-1 and TRBJ2-1; the match to TRBD1 covers 8 bases. This CDR3 region has 17 residues. J gave up 2 bases and V 4 bases, and 11 bases lay outside the gene matches. Germline V gives CDR1 SGHRS, CDR2 YFSETQ. The CDR3 sequence: CASSVTGTGRTYNEQFF. CDR3 bases: TGCGCCAGCAGCGTAACCGGGACAGGTCGGACCTACAATGAGCAGTTCTTC.

The chain carries TRBV7-8 and TRBJ1-1; 8 nucleotides align to TRBD1. There are 17 residues in the CDR3. V shed 4 bases and J 0 bases; nucleotides not matched to a gene: 10. The germline gives CDR1 SGHVS, CDR2 FQNEAQ. CDR3 region: CASSSNGQGGMNTEAFF. The CDR3 bases are TGTGCCAGCAGCTCGAATGGACAGGGTGGTATGAACACTGAAGCTTTCTTT.